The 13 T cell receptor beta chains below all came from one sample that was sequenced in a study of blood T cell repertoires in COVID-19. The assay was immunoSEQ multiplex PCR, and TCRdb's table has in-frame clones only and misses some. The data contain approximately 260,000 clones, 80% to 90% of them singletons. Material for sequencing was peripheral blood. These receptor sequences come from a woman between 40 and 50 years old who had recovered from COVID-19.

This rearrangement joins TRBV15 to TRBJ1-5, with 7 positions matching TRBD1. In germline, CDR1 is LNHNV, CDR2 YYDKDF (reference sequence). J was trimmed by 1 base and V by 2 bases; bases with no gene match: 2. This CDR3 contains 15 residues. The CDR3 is CATSRPTGSNQPQHF. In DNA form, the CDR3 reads TGTGCCACCAGCAGACCGACAGGGAGCAATCAGCCCCAGCATTTT.

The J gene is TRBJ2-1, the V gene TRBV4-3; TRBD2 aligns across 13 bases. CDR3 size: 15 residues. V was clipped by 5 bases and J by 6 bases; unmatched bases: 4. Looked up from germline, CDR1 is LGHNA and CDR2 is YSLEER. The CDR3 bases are TGCGCCAGCAGCGCGGGACTAGCGGGATTCAATGAGCAGTTCTTC. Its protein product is CASSAGLAGFNEQFF.

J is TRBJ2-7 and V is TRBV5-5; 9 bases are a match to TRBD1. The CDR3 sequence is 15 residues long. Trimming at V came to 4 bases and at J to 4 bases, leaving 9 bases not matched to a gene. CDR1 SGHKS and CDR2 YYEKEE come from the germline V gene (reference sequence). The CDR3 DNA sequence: TGTGCCAGCAGCCGACCCGGGACAGGGAATTACGAGCAGTACTTC. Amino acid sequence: CASSRPGTGNYEQYF. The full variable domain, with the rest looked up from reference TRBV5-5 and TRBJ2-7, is DAGVTQSPTHLIKTRGQQVTLRCSPISGHKSVSWYQQVLGQGPQFIFQYYEKEERGRGNFPDRFSARQFPNYSSELNVNALLLGDSALYLCASSRPGTGNYEQYFGPGTRLTVT.

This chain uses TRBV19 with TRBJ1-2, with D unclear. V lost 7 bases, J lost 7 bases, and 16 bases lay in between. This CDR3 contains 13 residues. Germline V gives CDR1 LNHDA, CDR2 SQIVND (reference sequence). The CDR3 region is CASNVREEAGYTF. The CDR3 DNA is TGTGCCAGTAATGTTAGGGAGGAGGCTGGCTACACCTTC. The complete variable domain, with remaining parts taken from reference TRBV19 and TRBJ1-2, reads DGGITQSPKYLFRKEGQNVTLSCEQNLNHDAMYWYRQDPGQGLRLIYYSQIVNDFQKGDIAEGYSVSREKKESFPLTVTSAQKNPTAFYLCASNVREEAGYTFGSGTRLTVV.

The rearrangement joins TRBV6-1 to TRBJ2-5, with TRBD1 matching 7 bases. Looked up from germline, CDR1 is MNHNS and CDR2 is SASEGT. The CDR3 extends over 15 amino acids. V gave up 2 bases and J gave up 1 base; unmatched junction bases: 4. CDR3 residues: CASSESAGGQETQYF. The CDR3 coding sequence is TGTGCCAGCAGTGAATCGGCAGGGGGCCAAGAGACCCAGTACTTC.

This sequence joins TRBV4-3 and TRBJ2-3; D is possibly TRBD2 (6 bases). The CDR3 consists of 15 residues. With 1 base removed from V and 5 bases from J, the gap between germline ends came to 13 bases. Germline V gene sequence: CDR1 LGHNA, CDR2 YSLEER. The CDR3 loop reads CASSQGWRGEDTQYF. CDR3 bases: TGCGCCAGCAGCCAAGGTTGGAGGGGAGAAGATACGCAGTATTTT.

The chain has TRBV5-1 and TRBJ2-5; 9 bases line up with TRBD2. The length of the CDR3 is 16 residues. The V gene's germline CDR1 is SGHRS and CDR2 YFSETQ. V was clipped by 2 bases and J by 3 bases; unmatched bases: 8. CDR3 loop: CASSFGSAGGEETQYF. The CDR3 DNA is TGCGCCAGCAGCTTTGGGAGCGCGGGAGGGGAAGAGACCCAGTACTTC. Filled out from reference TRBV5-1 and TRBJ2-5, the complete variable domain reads KAGVTQTPRYLIKTRGQQVTLSCSPISGHRSVSWYQQTPGQGLQFLFEYFSETQRNKGNFPGRFSGRQFSNSRSEMNVSTLELGDSALYLCASSFGSAGGEETQYFGPGTRLLVL.

The CDR3 DNA reads TGTGCCAGCAGCTCGGGGGTAAGGGTCATGAACACTGAAGCTTTCTTT. Translated, it gives CASSSGVRVMNTEAFF. The J gene is TRBJ1-1, the V gene TRBV5-5; D is perhaps TRBD1 (5 bases). CDR1 and CDR2 (germline): SGHKS, YYEKEE (reference sequence). The V end lost 3 bases, the J end lost 0 bases, and 15 bases lay between the germline ends. The CDR3 is 16 amino acids. The entire variable domain, with the rest obtained from reference TRBV5-5 and TRBJ1-1, is as follows: DAGVTQSPTHLIKTRGQQVTLRCSPISGHKSVSWYQQVLGQGPQFIFQYYEKEERGRGNFPDRFSARQFPNYSSELNVNALLLGDSALYLCASSSGVRVMNTEAFFGQGTRLTVV.

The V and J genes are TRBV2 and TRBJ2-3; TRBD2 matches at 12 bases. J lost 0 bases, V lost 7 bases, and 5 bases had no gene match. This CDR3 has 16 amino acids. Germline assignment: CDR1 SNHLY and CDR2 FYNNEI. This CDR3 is CASILAGGSSTDTQYF. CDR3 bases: TGTGCCAGCATACTAGCGGGGGGATCCAGCACAGATACGCAGTATTTT.

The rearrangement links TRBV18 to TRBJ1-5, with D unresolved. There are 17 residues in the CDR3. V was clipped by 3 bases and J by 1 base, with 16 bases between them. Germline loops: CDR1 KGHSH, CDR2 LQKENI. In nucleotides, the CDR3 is TGTGCCAGCTCACCTCGGGAGTCCCTTTTAAGCAATCAGCCCCAGCATTTT. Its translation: CASSPRESLLSNQPQHF.

In DNA form, the CDR3 reads TGTGCCAGCAGCTTAGTATCTTCCAGGTACGATTACAATGAGCAGTTCTTC. Translated: CASSLVSSRYDYNEQFF. V gene TRBV7-9 combines with J gene TRBJ2-1; D uncertain. The germline gives CDR1 SEHNR, CDR2 FQNEAQ (reference sequence). Trimming stripped 1 base from V and 4 bases from J, with 17 bases between. The CDR3 has 17 amino acids.

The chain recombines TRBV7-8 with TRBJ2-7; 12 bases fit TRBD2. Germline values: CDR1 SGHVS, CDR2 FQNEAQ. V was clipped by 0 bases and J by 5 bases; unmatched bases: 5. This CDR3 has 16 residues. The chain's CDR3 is CASSLAQLAGGHEQYV. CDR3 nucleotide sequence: TGTGCCAGCAGCTTAGCCCAACTAGCGGGAGGCCACGAGCAGTACGTC.

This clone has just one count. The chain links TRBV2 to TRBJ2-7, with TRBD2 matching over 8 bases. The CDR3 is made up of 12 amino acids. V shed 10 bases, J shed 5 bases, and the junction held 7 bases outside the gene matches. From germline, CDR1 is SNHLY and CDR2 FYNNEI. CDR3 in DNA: TGTGCCACCGGGACTAGTTCCCACGAGCAGTACTTC. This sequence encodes CATGTSSHEQYF.